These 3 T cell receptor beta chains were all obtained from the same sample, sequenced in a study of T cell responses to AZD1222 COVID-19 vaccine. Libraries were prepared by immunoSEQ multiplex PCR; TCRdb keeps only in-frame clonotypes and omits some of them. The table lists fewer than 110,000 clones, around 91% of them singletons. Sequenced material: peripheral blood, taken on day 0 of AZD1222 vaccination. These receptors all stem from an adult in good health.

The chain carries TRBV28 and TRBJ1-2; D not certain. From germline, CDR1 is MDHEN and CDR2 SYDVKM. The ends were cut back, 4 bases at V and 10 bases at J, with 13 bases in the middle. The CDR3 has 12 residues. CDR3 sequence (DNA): TGTGCCAGCAGTTCCGAAGGGCCCTCCTACACCTTC. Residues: CASSSEGPSYTF.

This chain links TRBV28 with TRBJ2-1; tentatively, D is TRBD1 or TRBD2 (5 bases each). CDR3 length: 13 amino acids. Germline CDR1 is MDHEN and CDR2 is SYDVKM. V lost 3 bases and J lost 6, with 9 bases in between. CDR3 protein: CASSFSGRNEQFF. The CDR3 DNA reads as TGTGCCAGCAGTTTTTCGGGGCGCAATGAGCAGTTCTTC.

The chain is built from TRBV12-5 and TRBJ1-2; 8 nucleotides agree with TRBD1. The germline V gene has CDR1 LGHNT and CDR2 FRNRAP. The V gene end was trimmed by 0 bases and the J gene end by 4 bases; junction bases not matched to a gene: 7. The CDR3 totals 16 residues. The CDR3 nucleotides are TGTGCTAGTGGTTTGGTAGTCAACAGGGGGGCCTATGGCTACACCTTC. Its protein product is CASGLVVNRGAYGYTF.